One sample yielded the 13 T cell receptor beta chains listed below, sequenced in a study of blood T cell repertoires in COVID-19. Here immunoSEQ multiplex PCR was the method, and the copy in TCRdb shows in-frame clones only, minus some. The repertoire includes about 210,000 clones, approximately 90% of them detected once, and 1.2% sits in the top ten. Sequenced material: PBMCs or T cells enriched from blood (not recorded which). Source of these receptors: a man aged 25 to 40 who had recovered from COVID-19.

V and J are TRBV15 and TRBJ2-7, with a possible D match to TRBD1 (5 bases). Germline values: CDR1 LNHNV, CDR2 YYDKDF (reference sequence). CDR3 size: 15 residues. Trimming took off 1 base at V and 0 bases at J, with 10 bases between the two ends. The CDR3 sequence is CATSRGGGSSYEQYF. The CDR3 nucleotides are TGTGCCACCAGCAGAGGGGGCGGAAGCTCCTACGAGCAGTACTTC. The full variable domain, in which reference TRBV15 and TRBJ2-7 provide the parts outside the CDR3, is DAMVIQNPRYQVTQFGKPVTLSCSQTLNHNVMYWYQQKSSQAPKLLFHYYDKDFNNEADTPDNFQSRRPNTSFCFLDIRSPGLGDTAMYLCATSRGGGSSYEQYFGPGTRLTVT.

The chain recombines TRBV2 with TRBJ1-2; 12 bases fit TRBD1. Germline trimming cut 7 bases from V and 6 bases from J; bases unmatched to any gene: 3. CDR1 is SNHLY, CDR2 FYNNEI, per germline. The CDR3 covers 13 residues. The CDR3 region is CASTGTGGHGYTF. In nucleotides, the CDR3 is TGTGCCAGCACGGGGACAGGGGGCCATGGCTACACCTTC.

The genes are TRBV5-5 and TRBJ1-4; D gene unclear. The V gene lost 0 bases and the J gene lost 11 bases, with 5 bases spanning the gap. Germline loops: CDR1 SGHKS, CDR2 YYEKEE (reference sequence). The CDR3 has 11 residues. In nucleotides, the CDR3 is TGTGCCAGCAGCTTGGGCGGGAAACTGTTTTTT. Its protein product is CASSLGGKLFF. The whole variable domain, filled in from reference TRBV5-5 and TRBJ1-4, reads DAGVTQSPTHLIKTRGQQVTLRCSPISGHKSVSWYQQVLGQGPQFIFQYYEKEERGRGNFPDRFSARQFPNYSSELNVNALLLGDSALYLCASSLGGKLFFGSGTQLSVL.

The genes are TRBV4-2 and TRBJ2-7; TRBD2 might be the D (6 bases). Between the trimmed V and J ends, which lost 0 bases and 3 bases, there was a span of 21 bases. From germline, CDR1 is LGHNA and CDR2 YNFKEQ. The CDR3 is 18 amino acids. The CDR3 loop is CASSQEESMLATFYEQYF. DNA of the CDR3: TGTGCCAGCAGCCAAGAAGAATCCATGCTAGCGACCTTCTACGAGCAGTACTTC.

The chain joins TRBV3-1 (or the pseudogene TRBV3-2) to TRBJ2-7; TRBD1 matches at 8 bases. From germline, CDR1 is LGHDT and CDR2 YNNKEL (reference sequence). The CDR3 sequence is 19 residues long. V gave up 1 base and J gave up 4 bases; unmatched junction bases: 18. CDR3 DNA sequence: TGTGCCAGCAGCCAAGTTGGAACCTCGACAGGGGTGGTGGTTTACGAGCAGTACTTC. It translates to CASSQVGTSTGVVVYEQYF.

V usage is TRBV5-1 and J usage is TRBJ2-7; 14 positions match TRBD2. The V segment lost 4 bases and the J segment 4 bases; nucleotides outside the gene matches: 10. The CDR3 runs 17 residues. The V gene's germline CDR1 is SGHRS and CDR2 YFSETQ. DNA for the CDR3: TGCGCCAGCAGCGTGACGGCCGGGACTAGCGGGAGTTACGAGCAGTACTTC. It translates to CASSVTAGTSGSYEQYF.

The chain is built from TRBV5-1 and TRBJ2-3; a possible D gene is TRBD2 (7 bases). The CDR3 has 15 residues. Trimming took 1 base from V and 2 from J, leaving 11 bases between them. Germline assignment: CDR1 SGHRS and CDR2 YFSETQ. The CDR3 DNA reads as TGCGCCAGCAGCTTGTTGGGGGGGCACACAGATACGCAGTATTTT. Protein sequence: CASSLLGGHTDTQYF.

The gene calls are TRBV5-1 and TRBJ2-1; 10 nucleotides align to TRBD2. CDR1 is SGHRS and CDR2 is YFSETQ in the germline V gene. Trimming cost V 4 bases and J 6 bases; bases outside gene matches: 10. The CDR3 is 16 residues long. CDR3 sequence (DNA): TGCGCCAGCAGCCGTGGGTTGGGACTAGCGACCAATGAGCAGTTCTTC. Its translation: CASSRGLGLATNEQFF.

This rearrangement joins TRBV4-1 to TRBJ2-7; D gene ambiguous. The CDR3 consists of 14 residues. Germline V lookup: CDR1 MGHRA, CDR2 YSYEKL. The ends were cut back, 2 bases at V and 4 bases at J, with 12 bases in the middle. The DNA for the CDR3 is TGCGCCAGCAGCCAAAACTGGAACAGTTACGAGCAGTACTTC. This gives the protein CASSQNWNSYEQYF.

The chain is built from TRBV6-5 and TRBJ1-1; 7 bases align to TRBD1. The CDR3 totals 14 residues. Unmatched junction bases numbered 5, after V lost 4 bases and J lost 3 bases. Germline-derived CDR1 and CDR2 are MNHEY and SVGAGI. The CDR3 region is CASSFRQGHTEAFF. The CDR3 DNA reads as TGTGCCAGCAGTTTCCGACAGGGCCACACTGAAGCTTTCTTT.

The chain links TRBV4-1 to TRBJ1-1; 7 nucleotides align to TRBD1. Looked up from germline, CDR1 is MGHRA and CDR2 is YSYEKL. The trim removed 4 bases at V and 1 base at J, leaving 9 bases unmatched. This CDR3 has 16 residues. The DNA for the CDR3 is TGCGCCAGCAGCCTCCGACCGACAGGGTCGAACACTGAAGCTTTCTTT. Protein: CASSLRPTGSNTEAFF.

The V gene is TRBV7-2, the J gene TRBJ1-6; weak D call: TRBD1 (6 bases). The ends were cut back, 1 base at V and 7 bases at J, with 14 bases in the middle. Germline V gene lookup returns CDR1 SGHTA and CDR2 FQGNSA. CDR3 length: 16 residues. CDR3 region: CASSLGQGMPNSPLHF. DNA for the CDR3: TGTGCCAGCAGCTTAGGGCAGGGGATGCCGAATTCACCCCTCCACTTT.

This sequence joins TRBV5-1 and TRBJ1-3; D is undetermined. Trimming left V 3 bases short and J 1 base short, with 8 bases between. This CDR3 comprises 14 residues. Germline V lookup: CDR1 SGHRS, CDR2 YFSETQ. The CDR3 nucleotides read TGCGCCAGCAGCTCCGACATGTCTGGAAACACCATATATTTT. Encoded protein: CASSSDMSGNTIYF.